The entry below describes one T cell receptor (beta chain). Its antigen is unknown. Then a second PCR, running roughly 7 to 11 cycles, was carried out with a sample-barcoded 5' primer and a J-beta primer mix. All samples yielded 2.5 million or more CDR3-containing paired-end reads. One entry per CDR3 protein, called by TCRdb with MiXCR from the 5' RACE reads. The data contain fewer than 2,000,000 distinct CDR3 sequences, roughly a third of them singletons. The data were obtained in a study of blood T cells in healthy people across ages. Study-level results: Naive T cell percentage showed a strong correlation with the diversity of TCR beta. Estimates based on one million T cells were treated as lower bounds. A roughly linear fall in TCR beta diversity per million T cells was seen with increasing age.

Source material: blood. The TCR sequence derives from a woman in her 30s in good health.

The CDR3 sequence: CACWSTDTGELFF. The CDR3 bases are TGTGCCTGCTGGAGTACGGACACCGGGGAGCTGTTTTTT. The gene calls are TRBV30 and TRBJ2-2; D call uncertain. The CDR3 spans 13 residues. Per the germline V gene, CDR1 is GTSNPN and CDR2 is SVGIG (reference sequence). V was trimmed by 6 bases and J by 3 bases, leaving 11 bases between them. The full variable domain, rest sourced from reference TRBV30 and TRBJ2-2, is SQTIHQWPATLVQPVGSPLSLECTVEGTSNPNLYWYRQAAGRGLQLLFYSVGIGQISSEVPQNLSASRPQDRQFILSSKKLLLSDSGFYLCACWSTDTGELFFGEGSRLTVL.